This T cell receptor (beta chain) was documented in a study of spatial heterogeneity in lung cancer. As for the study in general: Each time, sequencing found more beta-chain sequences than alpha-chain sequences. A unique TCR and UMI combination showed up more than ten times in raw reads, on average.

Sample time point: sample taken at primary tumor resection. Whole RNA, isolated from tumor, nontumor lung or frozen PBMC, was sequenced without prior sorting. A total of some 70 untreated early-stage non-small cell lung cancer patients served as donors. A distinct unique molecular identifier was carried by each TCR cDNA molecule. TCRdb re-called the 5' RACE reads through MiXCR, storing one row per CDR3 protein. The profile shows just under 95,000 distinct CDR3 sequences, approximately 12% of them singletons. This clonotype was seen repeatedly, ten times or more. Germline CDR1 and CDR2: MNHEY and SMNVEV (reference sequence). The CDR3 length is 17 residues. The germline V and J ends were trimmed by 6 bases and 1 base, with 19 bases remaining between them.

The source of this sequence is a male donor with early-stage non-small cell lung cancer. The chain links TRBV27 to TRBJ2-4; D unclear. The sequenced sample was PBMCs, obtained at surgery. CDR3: CASSFWKDTGAKNIQYF. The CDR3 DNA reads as TGTGCCAGCAGCTTTTGGAAAGATACTGGGGCCAAAAACATTCAGTACTTC.